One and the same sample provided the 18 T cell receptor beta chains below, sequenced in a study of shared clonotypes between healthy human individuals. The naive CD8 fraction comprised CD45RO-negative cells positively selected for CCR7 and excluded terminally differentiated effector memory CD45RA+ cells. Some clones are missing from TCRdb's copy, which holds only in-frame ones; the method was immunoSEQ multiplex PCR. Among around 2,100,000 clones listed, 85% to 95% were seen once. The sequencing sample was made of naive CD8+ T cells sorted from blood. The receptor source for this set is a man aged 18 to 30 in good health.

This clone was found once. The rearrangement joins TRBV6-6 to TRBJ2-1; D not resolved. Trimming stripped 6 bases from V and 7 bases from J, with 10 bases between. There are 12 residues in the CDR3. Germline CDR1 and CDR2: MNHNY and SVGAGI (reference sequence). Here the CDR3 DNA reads TGTGCCAGCAGACCTATTTGGAATGAGCAGTTCTTC. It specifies CASRPIWNEQFF.

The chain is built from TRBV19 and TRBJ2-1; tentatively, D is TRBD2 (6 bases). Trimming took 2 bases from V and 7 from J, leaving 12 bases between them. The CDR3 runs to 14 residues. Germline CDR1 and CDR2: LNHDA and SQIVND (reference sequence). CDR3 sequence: CASSISGLRNEQFF. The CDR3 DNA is TGTGCCAGTAGTATAAGCGGACTAAGGAATGAGCAGTTCTTC. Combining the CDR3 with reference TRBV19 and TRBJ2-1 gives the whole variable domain DGGITQSPKYLFRKEGQNVTLSCEQNLNHDAMYWYRQDPGQGLRLIYYSQIVNDFQKGDIAEGYSVSREKKESFPLTVTSAQKNPTAFYLCASSISGLRNEQFFGPGTRLTVL.

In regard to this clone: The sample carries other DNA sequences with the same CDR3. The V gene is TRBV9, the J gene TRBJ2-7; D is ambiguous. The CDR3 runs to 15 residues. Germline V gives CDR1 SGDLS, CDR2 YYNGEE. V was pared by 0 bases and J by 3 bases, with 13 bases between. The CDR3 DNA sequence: TGTGCCAGCAGCGTAGGTACATCGGGCCACTACGAGCAGTACTTC. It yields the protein CASSVGTSGHYEQYF.

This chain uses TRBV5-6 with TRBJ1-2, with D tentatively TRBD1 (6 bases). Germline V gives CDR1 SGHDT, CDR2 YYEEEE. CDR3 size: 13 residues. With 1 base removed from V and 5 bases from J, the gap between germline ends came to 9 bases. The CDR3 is CASSLTGPYGYTF. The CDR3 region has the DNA TGTGCCAGCAGCTTGACAGGGCCTTATGGCTACACCTTC.

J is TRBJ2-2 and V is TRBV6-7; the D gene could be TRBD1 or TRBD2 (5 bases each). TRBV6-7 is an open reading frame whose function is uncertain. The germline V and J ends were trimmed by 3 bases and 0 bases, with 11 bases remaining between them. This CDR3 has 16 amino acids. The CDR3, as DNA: TGTGCCAGCAGTTATCCCCGGGGACCGAACACCGGGGAGCTGTTTTTT. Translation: CASSYPRGPNTGELFF.

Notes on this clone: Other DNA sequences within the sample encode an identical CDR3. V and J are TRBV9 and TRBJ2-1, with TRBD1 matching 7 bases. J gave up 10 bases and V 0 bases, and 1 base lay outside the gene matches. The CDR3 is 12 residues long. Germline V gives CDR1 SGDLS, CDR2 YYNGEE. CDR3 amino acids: CASSVEGAEQFF. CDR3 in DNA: TGTGCCAGCAGCGTAGAGGGGGCCGAGCAGTTCTTC.

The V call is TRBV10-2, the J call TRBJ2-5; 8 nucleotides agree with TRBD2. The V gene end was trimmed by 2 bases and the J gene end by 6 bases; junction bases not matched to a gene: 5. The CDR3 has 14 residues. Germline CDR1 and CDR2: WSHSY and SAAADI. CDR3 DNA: TGCGCCAGCAGTGAGACGTCTAGCGGGCAGACCCAGTACTTC. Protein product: CASSETSSGQTQYF.

CDR3 nucleotide sequence: TGTGCCAGCAGCTCCGAAGCCTACGAGCAGTACTTC. This codes for CASSSEAYEQYF. This chain uses TRBV5-6 with TRBJ2-7, with no clear D. Trimming cost V 3 bases and J 2 bases, with 6 bases left between them. The CDR3 totals 12 residues. Germline loops: CDR1 SGHDT, CDR2 YYEEEE.

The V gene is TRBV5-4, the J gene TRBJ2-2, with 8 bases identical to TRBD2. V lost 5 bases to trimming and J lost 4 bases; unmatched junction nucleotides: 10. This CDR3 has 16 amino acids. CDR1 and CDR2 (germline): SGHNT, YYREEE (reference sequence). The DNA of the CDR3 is TGTGCCAGCAGAAGGATGGGACTAGATTTCACCGGGGAGCTGTTTTTT. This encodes CASRRMGLDFTGELFF.

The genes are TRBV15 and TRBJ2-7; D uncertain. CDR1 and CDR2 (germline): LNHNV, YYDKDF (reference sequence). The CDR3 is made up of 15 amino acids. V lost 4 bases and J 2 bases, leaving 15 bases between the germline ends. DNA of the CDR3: TGTGCCACCAGCAATGGTGCAGGCCTCCCCTACGAGCAGTACTTC. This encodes CATSNGAGLPYEQYF.

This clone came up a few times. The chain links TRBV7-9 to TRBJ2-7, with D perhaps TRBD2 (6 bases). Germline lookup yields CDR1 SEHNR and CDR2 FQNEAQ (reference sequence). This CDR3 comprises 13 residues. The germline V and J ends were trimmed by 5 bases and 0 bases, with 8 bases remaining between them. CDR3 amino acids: CASSAGGSYEQYF. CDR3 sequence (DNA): TGTGCCAGCAGCGCCGGGGGCTCCTACGAGCAGTACTTC.

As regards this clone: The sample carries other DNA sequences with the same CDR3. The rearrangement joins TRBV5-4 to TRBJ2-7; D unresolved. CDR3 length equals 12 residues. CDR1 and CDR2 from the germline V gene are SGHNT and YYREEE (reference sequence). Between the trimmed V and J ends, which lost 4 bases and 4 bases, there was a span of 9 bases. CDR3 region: CASSPGLYEQYF. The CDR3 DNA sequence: TGTGCCAGCAGCCCCGGGCTTTACGAGCAGTACTTC.

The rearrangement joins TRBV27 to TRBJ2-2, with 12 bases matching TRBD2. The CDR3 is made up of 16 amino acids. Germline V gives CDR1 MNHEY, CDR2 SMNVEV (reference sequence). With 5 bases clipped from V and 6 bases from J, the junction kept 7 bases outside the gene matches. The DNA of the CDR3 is TGTGCCAGCAGTACCGGACTAGCGGGGCTCCCCGGGGAGCTGTTTTTT. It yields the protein CASSTGLAGLPGELFF.

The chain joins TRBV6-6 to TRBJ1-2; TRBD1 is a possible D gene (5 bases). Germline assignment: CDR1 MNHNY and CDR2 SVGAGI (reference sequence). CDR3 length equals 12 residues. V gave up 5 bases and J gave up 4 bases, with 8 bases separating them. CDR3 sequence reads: CASSQGVYGYTF. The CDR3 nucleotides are TGTGCCAGCAGTCAGGGTGTCTATGGCTACACCTTC.

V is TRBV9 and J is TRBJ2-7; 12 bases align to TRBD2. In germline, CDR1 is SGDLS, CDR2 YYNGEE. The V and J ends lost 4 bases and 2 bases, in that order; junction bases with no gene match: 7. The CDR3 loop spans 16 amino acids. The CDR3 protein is CASSPLGLAGTYEQYF. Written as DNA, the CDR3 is TGTGCCAGCAGCCCCCTAGGACTAGCGGGGACCTACGAGCAGTACTTC.

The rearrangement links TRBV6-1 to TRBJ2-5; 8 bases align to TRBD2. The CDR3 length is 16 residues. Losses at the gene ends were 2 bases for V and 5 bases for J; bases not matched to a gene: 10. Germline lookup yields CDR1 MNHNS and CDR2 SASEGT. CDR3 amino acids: CASSEYPLAEVETQYF. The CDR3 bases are TGTGCCAGCAGTGAATACCCACTAGCGGAAGTTGAGACCCAGTACTTC.

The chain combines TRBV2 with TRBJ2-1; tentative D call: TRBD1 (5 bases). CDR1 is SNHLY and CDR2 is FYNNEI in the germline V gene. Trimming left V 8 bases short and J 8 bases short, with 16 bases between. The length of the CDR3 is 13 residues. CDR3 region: CASLSGWGDEQFF. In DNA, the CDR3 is TGTGCCAGCCTATCGGGTTGGGGCGATGAGCAGTTCTTC.

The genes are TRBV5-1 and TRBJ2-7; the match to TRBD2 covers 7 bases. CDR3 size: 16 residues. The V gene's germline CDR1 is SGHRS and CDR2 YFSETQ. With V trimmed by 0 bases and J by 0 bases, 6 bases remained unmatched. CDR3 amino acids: CASSLGGLAASYEQYF. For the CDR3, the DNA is TGCGCCAGCAGCTTGGGAGGGCTAGCGGCCTCCTACGAGCAGTACTTC.